This is a list of T cell receptor beta chains from one sample in a study of regulatory T cells in long-lasting Graves disease. TCRdb called the multiplex PCR reads again in MiXCR, with one record for every CDR3 protein. Here the sample spans around 460,000 distinct CDR3 sequences, less than 15% being singletons. These same data were also listed under a study on T cells in Graves' hyperthyroidism and ophthalmopathy.

The sample consisted of peripheral blood mononuclear cells (PBMCs), taken at new diagnosis, from a patient treated with antithyroid drugs. All receptors derive from a woman between 50 and 59 years old with Graves disease. Each CDR3 is given with its conserved first and last residue. Fields, in order: V gene, J gene, D gene, clone size, CDR3 DNA, CDR3 protein. A D gene is named only where the DNA matches it firmly. Clone sizes are given selectively: once, few, many, or a class where the clone is expanded.

V: TRBV11-2
J: TRBJ2-1
D: TRBD2
size: many
DNA: TGTGCCAGCAGCTTACTCCCCCCGCGGCTAGCGGATGAGCAGTTCTTC
CDR3: CASSLLPPRLADEQFF

V: TRBV7-9
J: TRBJ2-3
D: TRBD2
size: -
DNA: TGTGCCAGCAGCCCGCTAGCGGGAAGCGGGAGAGATACGCAGTATTTT
CDR3: CASSPLAGSGRDTQYF

V: TRBV4-1
J: TRBJ2-2
D: TRBD1
size: -
DNA: TGCGCCAGCAGCCAGACCCGGACAGGGGGAGCCGGGGAGCTGTTTTTT
CDR3: CASSQTRTGGAGELFF

V: TRBV6-1
J: TRBJ2-1
D: -
size: many
DNA: TGTGCCAGCAACCAAGAAAGCTCCTACAATGAGCAGTTCTTC
CDR3: CASNQESSYNEQFF

V: TRBV7-7
J: TRBJ2-2
D: TRBD1
size: -
DNA: TGTGCCAGCAGCCCTGGGAACAGGGGCCTGTCCGGCGAGCTGTTTTTT
CDR3: CASSPGNRGLSGELFF

V: TRBV11-2
J: TRBJ2-1
D: TRBD2
size: many
DNA: TGTGCCAGCAGCCGTATACTAGCGGGAGGAGATGAGCAGTTCTTC
CDR3: CASSRILAGGDEQFF

V: TRBV28
J: TRBJ2-7
D: TRBD2
size: -
DNA: TGTGCCAGTAGAATTGGGACTAGCGGGAGGTACGAGCAGTACTTC
CDR3: CASRIGTSGRYEQYF

V: TRBV28
J: TRBJ1-3
D: TRBD1
size: -
DNA: TGTGCCAGCAGTTCACCCGGACAGGCCCGGGGCGAAAACACCATATATTTT
CDR3: CASSSPGQARGENTIYF

V: TRBV7-9
J: TRBJ1-2
D: -
size: -
DNA: TGTGCCAGCAGCGGGACGTCCGGGGGTGGCTACACCTTC
CDR3: CASSGTSGGGYTF

V: TRBV10-3
J: TRBJ2-1
D: TRBD2
size: many
DNA: TGTGCCATCCGTACTAGCGGGAAGGAAATCTCCTACAATGAGCAGTTCTTC
CDR3: CAIRTSGKEISYNEQFF

V: TRBV28
J: TRBJ2-7
D: TRBD1
size: many
DNA: TGTGCCAGCAGTTCCATGGACAGGCCGGAAGCCTACGAGCAGTACTTC
CDR3: CASSSMDRPEAYEQYF

V: TRBV6-2/TRBV6-3
J: TRBJ2-7
D: -
size: many
DNA: TGTGCCAGCAGTGACCCGGCCTCGTACGAGCAGTACTTC
CDR3: CASSDPASYEQYF

V: TRBV5-1
J: TRBJ1-3
D: -
size: -
DNA: TGCGCCAGCAGCTTGGAACGCTCTGGAAACACCATATATTTT
CDR3: CASSLERSGNTIYF

V: TRBV28
J: TRBJ1-5
D: TRBD1
size: many
DNA: TGTGCCAGCAGTCCTCCCCCGGGACAGGATAGCAATCAGCCCCAGCATTTT
CDR3: CASSPPPGQDSNQPQHF

V: TRBV7-3
J: TRBJ2-1
D: TRBD2
size: few
DNA: TGTGCCAGCAGCACCGGGGGCGGGAGGGCCTACAATGAGCAGTTCTTC
CDR3: CASSTGGGRAYNEQFF

V: TRBV20-1
J: TRBJ2-2
D: TRBD2
size: few
DNA: TGCAGTGCTAGATCGACTAGCGGAGTCACCGGGGAGCTGTTTTTT
CDR3: CSARSTSGVTGELFF

V: TRBV11-3
J: TRBJ2-1
D: -
size: many
DNA: TGTGCCAGCAGCTTAGATAGGCATGAGCAGTTCTTC
CDR3: CASSLDRHEQFF

V: TRBV5-6
J: TRBJ2-2
D: -
size: many
DNA: TGTGCCAGCAGCTTGGGGTTTCGATCGAACACCGGGGAGCTGTTTTTT
CDR3: CASSLGFRSNTGELFF

V: TRBV11-2
J: TRBJ2-5
D: -
size: many
DNA: TGTGCCAGCAGCTCGATCGGCGGGGAGACCCAGTACTTC
CDR3: CASSSIGGETQYF

V: TRBV6-2/TRBV6-3
J: TRBJ1-1
D: TRBD1
size: many
DNA: TGTGCCAGCAGTTACTCGAGACAGGGCGGCACTGAAGCTTTCTTT
CDR3: CASSYSRQGGTEAFF

V: TRBV11-2
J: TRBJ2-7
D: TRBD1
size: many
DNA: TGTGCCAGCAGCCCAGGGGCAGGGGGCTACTACGAGCAGTACTTC
CDR3: CASSPGAGGYYEQYF

V: TRBV7-2
J: TRBJ2-1
D: -
size: many
DNA: TGTGCCAGCAGCTCCCCTAGGTCAGGTTCGGTAAGCTCCTACAATGAGCAGTTCTTC
CDR3: CASSSPRSGSVSSYNEQFF

V: TRBV10-3
J: TRBJ2-1
D: TRBD2
size: many
DNA: TGTGCCATCAGTGATTTCCAGCGGGGATCCTACAATGAGCAGTTCTTC
CDR3: CAISDFQRGSYNEQFF

V: TRBV20-1
J: TRBJ1-5
D: -
size: many
DNA: TGCAGTGCTAGTCGGTACGAAGACCAGCCCCAGCATTTT
CDR3: CSASRYEDQPQHF

V: TRBV4-1
J: TRBJ2-1
D: -
size: -
DNA: TGCGCCAGCAGCCAGATTCAGGGGCCTCGAAATGAGCAGTTCTTC
CDR3: CASSQIQGPRNEQFF

V: TRBV7-9
J: TRBJ2-1
D: TRBD2
size: many
DNA: TGTGCCAGCAGCCAGGGACTAGCGGGGATCAATGAGCAGTTCTTC
CDR3: CASSQGLAGINEQFF

V: TRBV27
J: TRBJ1-1
D: -
size: -
DNA: TGTGCCAGCAGTCCACGGGGGGACTCAGCGTCTGAAGCTTTCTTT
CDR3: CASSPRGDSASEAFF

V: TRBV20-1
J: TRBJ2-7
D: -
size: many
DNA: TGCAGTGCTAGAAACGGGAGCTCCTACGAGCAGTACTTC
CDR3: CSARNGSSYEQYF